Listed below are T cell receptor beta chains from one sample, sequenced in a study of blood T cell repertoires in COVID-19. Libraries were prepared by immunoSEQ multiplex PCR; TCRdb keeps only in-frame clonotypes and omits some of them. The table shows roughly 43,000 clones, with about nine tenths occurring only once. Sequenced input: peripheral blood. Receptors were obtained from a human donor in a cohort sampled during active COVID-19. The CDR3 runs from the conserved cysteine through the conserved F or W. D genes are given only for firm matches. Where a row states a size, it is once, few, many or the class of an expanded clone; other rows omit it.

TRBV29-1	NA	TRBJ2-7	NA	TGCAGCGTTTCCTCGGCGGAGGGAATCTACGAGCAGTACTTC	CSVSSAEGIYEQYF
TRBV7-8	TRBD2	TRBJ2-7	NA	TGTGCCAGCAGCCTGCGGACTAGCCTAGAGATCTTGAACTACGAGCAGTACTTC	CASSLRTSLEILNYEQYF
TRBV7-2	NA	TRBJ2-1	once	TGTGCCAGCAGCTTAGGCGGGGGCCACTCCTACAATGAGCAGTTCTTC	CASSLGGGHSYNEQFF
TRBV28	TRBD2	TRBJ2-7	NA	TGTGCCAGCAGTTTAGCACAGGCGGGGGGCGAGCAGTACTTC	CASSLAQAGGEQYF
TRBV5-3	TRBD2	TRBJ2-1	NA	TGTGCCAGAAGCTTAAGAGCGGGAGAGGGGAATGAGCAGTTCTTC	CARSLRAGEGNEQFF
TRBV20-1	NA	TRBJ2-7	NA	TGCAGTGCTAGCCGGGACTACGAGCAGTACTTC	CSASRDYEQYF
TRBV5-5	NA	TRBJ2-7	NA	TGTGCCAGCAGCTTGGATGAGGGCGTGGGGGAGCAGTACTTC	CASSLDEGVGEQYF
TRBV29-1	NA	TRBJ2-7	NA	TGCAGCGTTGAAGGACTGGGGGACTCCAGCTACGAGCAGTACTTC	CSVEGLGDSSYEQYF
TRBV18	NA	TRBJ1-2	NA	TGTGCCAGCTCACCCGGCCCCGGGGACTATGGCTACACCTTC	CASSPGPGDYGYTF
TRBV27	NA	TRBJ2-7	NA	TGTGCCAGCAGTCCGGCGGGGTGGGGCTCCTACGAGCAGTACTTC	CASSPAGWGSYEQYF
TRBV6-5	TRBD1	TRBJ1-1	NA	TGTGCCAGCAGGAACAGGGACAGGGCTGAAGCTTTCTTT	CASRNRDRAEAFF
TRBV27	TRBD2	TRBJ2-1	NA	TGTGCCAGCAGTCCCTGGACGGGGGGCTACAATGAGCAGTTCTTC	CASSPWTGGYNEQFF
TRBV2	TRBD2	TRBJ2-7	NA	TGTGCCAGCAGACCTAGCGGGGGCCTCTACGAGCAGTACTTC	CASRPSGGLYEQYF
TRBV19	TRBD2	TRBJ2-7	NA	TGTGCCAGTAGTTTCACCGGGACTAGCGGGAGTGTCGACGAGCAGTACTTC	CASSFTGTSGSVDEQYF
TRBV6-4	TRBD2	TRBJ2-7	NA	TGTGCCAGCAGTGGACCTAGCGGGACCTACTCCTACGAGCAGTACTTC	CASSGPSGTYSYEQYF
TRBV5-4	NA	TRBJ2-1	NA	TGTGCCAGCAGCTTTGGCGGAACGAGCTCCTACAATGAGCAGTTCTTC	CASSFGGTSSYNEQFF
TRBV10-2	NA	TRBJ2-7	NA	TGCGCCAGCAGTCCAGGGGTTCCCTACGAGCAGTACTTC	CASSPGVPYEQYF
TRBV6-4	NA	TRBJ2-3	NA	TGTGCCAGCAGTGATAGCGCCAGGGATACGCAGTATTTT	CASSDSARDTQYF
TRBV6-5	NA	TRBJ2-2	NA	TGTGCCAGCAGTTACTCGACTCCGAACACCGGGGAGCTGTTTTTT	CASSYSTPNTGELFF
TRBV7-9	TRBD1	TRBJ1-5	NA	TGTGCCAGCAGCTTAGGGGACAGGAGGGATCAGCCCCAGCATTTT	CASSLGDRRDQPQHF
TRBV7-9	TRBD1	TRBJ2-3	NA	TGTGCCAGCAGCACCGGGACAGGGAGCCAAACCACAGATACGCAGTATTTT	CASSTGTGSQTTDTQYF
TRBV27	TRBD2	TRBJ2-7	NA	TGTGCCAGCGGAGGGGCTAGCGGGAGGACCTCCTACGAGCAGTACTTC	CASGGASGRTSYEQYF
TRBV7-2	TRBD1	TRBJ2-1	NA	TGTGCCAGCAGCGCGCCGAAGGGGGCTGAGCAGTTCTTC	CASSAPKGAEQFF
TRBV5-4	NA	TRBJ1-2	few	TGTGCCAGCAGCGAGGACAGTAGTTATGGCTACACCTTC	CASSEDSSYGYTF
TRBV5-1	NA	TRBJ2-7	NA	TGCGCCAGCAGCTTGGTGGGACAAACAGCCTACGAGCAGTACTTC	CASSLVGQTAYEQYF
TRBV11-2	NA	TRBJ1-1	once	TGTGCCAGCAGCTTAGGGTATCGGCAGGGAAGGAGGAACACTGAAGCTTTCTTT	CASSLGYRQGRRNTEAFF
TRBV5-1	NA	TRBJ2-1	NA	TGCGCCAGCAGCCCCCAGACTAGTTCGGATGAGCAGTTCTTC	CASSPQTSSDEQFF
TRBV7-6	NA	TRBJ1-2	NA	TGTGCCAGCAGCTTAGAGCGGGGATCGGATGGCTACACCTTC	CASSLERGSDGYTF
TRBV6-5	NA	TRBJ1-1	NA	TGTGCCAGCACCCGGGACATGAACACTGAAGCTTTCTTT	CASTRDMNTEAFF
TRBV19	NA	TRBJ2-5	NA	TGTGCCAGTAGTATAGTGTTCGGGAACCAAGAGACCCAGTACTTC	CASSIVFGNQETQYF
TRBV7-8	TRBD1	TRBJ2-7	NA	TGTGCCAGCAGCTTAGCCCGACGACAGGGTCCCTACGAGCAGTACTTC	CASSLARRQGPYEQYF
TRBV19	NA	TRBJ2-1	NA	TGTGCCAGTAGTATCGCGCTGGGGGCCAATGAGCAGTTCTTC	CASSIALGANEQFF
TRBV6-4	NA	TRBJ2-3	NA	TGTGCCAGCAGTGACTCGGGCGGAGGGGTAGATACGCAGTATTTT	CASSDSGGGVDTQYF
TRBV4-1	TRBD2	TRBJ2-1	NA	TGCGCCAGCAGCCTTGGACTAGCGGGGGGAAATGAGCAGTTCTTC	CASSLGLAGGNEQFF
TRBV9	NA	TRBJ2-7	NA	TGTGCCAGCAGCGGCCCCTGGGCGGGGTCCGTGGGTGACTTC	CASSGPWAGSVGDF
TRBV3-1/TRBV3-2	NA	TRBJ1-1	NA	TGTGCCAGCAGCCCGAGAAGAGGGCGGAACACTGAAGCTTTCTTT	CASSPRRGRNTEAFF
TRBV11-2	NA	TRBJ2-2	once	TGTGCCAGCAGCCCCGGGGGGGAGCTGTTTTTT	CASSPGGELFF
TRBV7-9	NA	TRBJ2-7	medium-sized	TGTGCCAGCAGCCCCGCGGACGGACTCCTGTCCTACGAGCAGTACTTC	CASSPADGLLSYEQYF
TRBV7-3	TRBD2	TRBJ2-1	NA	TGTGCCAGCAGTCCCCCCGGGGGGGGTCAGTTCTTC	CASSPPGGGQFF
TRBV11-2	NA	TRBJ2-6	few	TGTGCCAGCAGCCCGGTAGGGGCCAACGTCCTGACTTTC	CASSPVGANVLTF
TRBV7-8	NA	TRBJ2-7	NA	TGTGCCAGCAGCTTAGGATGGGGACAAGGCTACGAGCAGTACTTC	CASSLGWGQGYEQYF
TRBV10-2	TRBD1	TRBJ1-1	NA	TGCGCCAGCAGTGAGCCGGACAGGAGTTCTCCCAACACTGAAGCTTTCTTT	CASSEPDRSSPNTEAFF
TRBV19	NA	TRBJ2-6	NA	TGTGCCAGTAGTATAGGGAGAGGGGCCAACGTCCTGACTTTC	CASSIGRGANVLTF
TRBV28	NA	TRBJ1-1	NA	TGTGCCAGCAGGGTCGAAGGGAGACGAGAAGCTTTCTTT	CASRVEGRREAFF